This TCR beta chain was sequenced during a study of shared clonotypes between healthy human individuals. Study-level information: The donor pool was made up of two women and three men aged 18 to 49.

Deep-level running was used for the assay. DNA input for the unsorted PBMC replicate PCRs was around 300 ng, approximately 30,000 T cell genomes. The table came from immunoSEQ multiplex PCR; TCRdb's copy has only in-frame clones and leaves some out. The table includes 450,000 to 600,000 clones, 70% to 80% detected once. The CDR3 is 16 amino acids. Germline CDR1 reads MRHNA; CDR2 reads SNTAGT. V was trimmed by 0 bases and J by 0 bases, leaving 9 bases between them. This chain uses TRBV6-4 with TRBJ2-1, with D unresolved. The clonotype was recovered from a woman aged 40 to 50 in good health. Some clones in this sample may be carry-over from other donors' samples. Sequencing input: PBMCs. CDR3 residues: CASSDSGRSSYNEQFF. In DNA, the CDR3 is TGTGCCAGCAGTGACTCGGGCAGGAGCTCCTACAATGAGCAGTTCTTC.